The 16 T cell receptor beta chains in this list originate from one sample, sequenced in a study of blood T cell repertoires in COVID-19. Profiling relied on immunoSEQ multiplex PCR, and the TCRdb table lists in-frame clones only, not all of them. Among hundreds of thousands of clones, around 90% were seen once, and the ten largest hold 3.5% to 4.5%. The sample was PBMCs or T cells enriched from blood (not recorded which). All receptors derive from a woman aged 18 to 35 with acute COVID-19.

J is TRBJ1-5 and V is TRBV11-2; D might be TRBD1 (6 bases). With 9 bases removed from V and 2 bases from J, the gap between germline ends came to 14 bases. CDR3 length: 14 residues. The germline V gene has CDR1 SGHAT and CDR2 FQNNGV. CDR3 nucleotide sequence: TGTGCCAGATATCGAGGGGGGGGCAATCAGCCCCAGCATTTT. Its protein is CARYRGGGNQPQHF. The variable domain in full, with the rest retrieved from reference TRBV11-2 and TRBJ1-5, is EAGVAQSPRYKIIEKRQSVAFWCNPISGHATLYWYQQILGQGPKLLIQFQNNGVVDDSQLPKDRFSAERLKGVDSTLKIQPAKLEDSAVYLCARYRGGGNQPQHFGDGTRLSIL.

V gene TRBV3-1 (or the pseudogene TRBV3-2) combines with J gene TRBJ1-1; D may be TRBD1 (6 bases). The germline V gene encodes CDR1 LGHDT and CDR2 YNNKEL (reference sequence). The CDR3 totals 17 residues. V was shortened by 4 bases and J by 2 bases, with 20 bases between the two germline ends. The CDR3 sequence is CASSPLKGGRGNTEAFF. CDR3 sequence (DNA): TGTGCCAGCAGCCCCCTCAAGGGGGGGAGGGGTAACACTGAAGCTTTCTTT.

V is TRBV29-1 and J is TRBJ2-5; 8 positions agree with TRBD2. The V gene end was trimmed by 4 bases and the J gene end by 13 bases; junction bases not matched to a gene: 11. The CDR3 contains 12 residues. CDR1 is SQVTM, CDR2 ANQGSEA, per germline. The CDR3 nucleotides read TGCAGCGTTGGTCCTGGGAAAAGCGGGAGGTACTTC. It translates to CSVGPGKSGRYF.

The chain links TRBV11-1 to TRBJ1-2, with TRBD1 matching 10 bases. Germline CDR1 SGHAT, CDR2 FQDESV (reference sequence). The CDR3 contains 14 residues. V dropped 1 base and J dropped 9; count of bases not matched to a gene: 5. For the CDR3, the DNA is TGTGCCAGCAGCTTAGAGGACAGGGGGGAAAGCTACACCTTC. Protein product: CASSLEDRGESYTF.

This clone was seen once. A read error may produce the germline difference seen at one junction end. The chain combines TRBV18 with TRBJ2-1, with 13 bases matching TRBD2. This CDR3 is built from 15 residues. CDR1 is KGHSH, CDR2 LQKENI, per germline. The CDR3 protein is CASPRSGLAGQGPVF. CDR3 DNA: TGTGCCAGCCCCAGATCGGGACTAGCGGGGCAAGGCCCGGTCTTC.

V usage is TRBV20-1 and J usage is TRBJ2-5; 10 nucleotides align to TRBD2. This CDR3 is built from 14 residues. V was pared by 3 bases and J by 4 bases, with 5 bases of the junction left unmatched. Germline CDR1 DFQATT, CDR2 SNEGSKA (reference sequence). CDR3 residues: CSASVLAGRETQYF. DNA of the CDR3: TGCAGTGCTAGTGTACTAGCGGGAAGAGAGACCCAGTACTTC.

V is TRBV30 and J is TRBJ1-1; D perhaps matches TRBD1 (5 bases). Germline CDR1 GTSNPN, CDR2 SVGIG (reference sequence). This CDR3 has 14 amino acids. Trimming shortened V by 5 bases and J by 1 base, and 14 bases separated the two germline ends. The CDR3, as DNA: TGTGCCTGGTCCTCCCGGGGGACGAACACTGAAGCTTTCTTT. Translating gives CAWSSRGTNTEAFF.

This clone was found once. The chain couples TRBV19 to TRBJ1-6; D not resolved. V shed 7 bases and J shed 6 bases, with 7 bases lying between them. In germline, CDR1 is LNHDA, CDR2 SQIVND (reference sequence). The CDR3 extends over 12 amino acids. CDR3 nucleotide sequence: TGTGCCAGTAACAGAGTTAATTCACCCCTCCACTTT. Translating it yields CASNRVNSPLHF.

This clone has only a few counts. This chain connects TRBV19 to TRBJ2-3, with 9 bases that match TRBD1. The CDR3 is 17 amino acids. V trimming: 5 bases; J trimming: 0 bases; junction bases outside the gene matches: 9. Germline V gene sequence: CDR1 LNHDA, CDR2 SQIVND (reference sequence). CDR3 coding DNA: TGTGCCAGTAGTTTTACCCGGACAGGGGCGAGCACAGATACGCAGTATTTT. Translating gives CASSFTRTGASTDTQYF. Drawing the rest from reference TRBV19 and TRBJ2-3, the complete variable domain is DGGITQSPKYLFRKEGQNVTLSCEQNLNHDAMYWYRQDPGQGLRLIYYSQIVNDFQKGDIAEGYSVSREKKESFPLTVTSAQKNPTAFYLCASSFTRTGASTDTQYFGPGTRLTVL.

The chain is built from TRBV5-1 and TRBJ1-4; 7 bases agree with TRBD1. J was trimmed by 6 bases and V by 1 base; bases with no gene match: 3. Germline V CDR1 and CDR2: SGHRS, YFSETQ. CDR3 length: 14 residues. The CDR3 region has the DNA TGCGCCAGCAGCTTGAACAGGGGTTATGAAAAACTGTTTTTT. This gives the protein CASSLNRGYEKLFF.

This sequence joins TRBV7-9 and TRBJ2-7; D possibly corresponds to TRBD1 (6 bases). Germline CDR1 and CDR2: SEHNR and FQNEAQ (reference sequence). V lost 5 bases, J lost 0 bases, and 14 bases lay in between. This CDR3 is 15 amino acids long. For the CDR3, the DNA is TGTGCCAGCAGCCTCGACAGGACGTTCTCCTACGAGCAGTACTTC. Its translation: CASSLDRTFSYEQYF. The full variable domain, with the rest looked up from reference TRBV7-9 and TRBJ2-7, is DTGVSQNPRHKITKRGQNVTFRCDPISEHNRLYWYRQTLGQGPEFLTYFQNEAQLEKSRLLSDRFSAERPKGSFSTLEIQRTEQGDSAMYLCASSLDRTFSYEQYFGPGTRLTVT.

The chain carries TRBV6-5 and TRBJ2-7, with D possibly being TRBD1 (6 bases). The CDR3 consists of 14 residues. CDR1 is MNHEY and CDR2 is SVGAGI in the germline V gene. Trimming took 7 bases from V and 0 from J, leaving 13 bases between them. The CDR3 region is CASTLQGTSYEQYF. The CDR3 region has the DNA TGTGCCAGCACCCTACAGGGCACCTCCTACGAGCAGTACTTC.

This clone was counted a single time. The V and J genes are TRBV7-3 and TRBJ2-7; 14 nucleotides line up with TRBD2. V lost 5 bases and J lost 8; bases outside the gene matches: 5. The CDR3 length is 14 residues. The V gene's germline CDR1 is SGHTA and CDR2 FQGTGA. CDR3 nucleotide sequence: TGTGCCAGCAGCCAGGGACTAGCGGGAGCAAAGCAGTACTTC. This encodes CASSQGLAGAKQYF.

V gene TRBV28 combines with J gene TRBJ2-2, with 11 bases identical to TRBD1. CDR1 and CDR2 from the germline V gene are MDHEN and SYDVKM. Trimming removed 4 bases from V and 1 base from J; junction bases left unmatched: 5. This CDR3 region has 17 residues. The CDR3 DNA is TGTGCCAGCAGTTCCGCGGGACAGGGGGTGAACACCGGGGAGCTGTTTTTT. This gives the protein CASSSAGQGVNTGELFF.

The chain's CDR3 is CASSPGTRMGADQPQHF. CDR3 bases: TGTGCCAGCTCACCAGGTACCCGTATGGGGGCTGATCAGCCCCAGCATTTT. V is TRBV18 and J is TRBJ1-5, with D possibly being TRBD1 (6 bases). Germline loops: CDR1 KGHSH, CDR2 LQKENI. This CDR3 comprises 17 residues. Trimming removed 2 bases from V and 5 bases from J, with 19 bases in between.

The chain is built from TRBV28 and TRBJ2-7, with a tentative D call TRBD2 (6 bases). Germline-derived CDR1 and CDR2 are MDHEN and SYDVKM. This CDR3 has 14 residues. V lost 2 bases and J 2 bases, leaving 10 bases between the germline ends. The CDR3 spells CASSLAGSTYEQYF. CDR3 DNA: TGTGCCAGCAGTTTAGCGGGGTCTACCTACGAGCAGTACTTC. Full variable domain (remainder filled in from reference TRBV28 and TRBJ2-7): DVKVTQSSRYLVKRTGEKVFLECVQDMDHENMFWYRQDPGLGLRLIYFSYDVKMKEKGDIPEGYSVSREKKERFSLILESASTNQTSMYLCASSLAGSTYEQYFGPGTRLTVT.